This T cell receptor (beta chain) was documented in a study of cytomegalovirus exposure and HLA in healthy donors (TCRdb year 2017). Context from the whole study: An earlier analysis of 587 of the donors reported 276 Gb of sequence data and 90 million to 120 million unique TCR beta sequences obtained from some 200 million T cells. An early release covering 550 to 700 HLA-typed donors comprised approximately 300 gigabases of sequencing data and around 86 million unique TCR sequences. Of the approximately 400 genotyped donors, roughly 80% were placed in the genetic ancestry cluster associated with self-reported Caucasian donors. The study aimed to test whether cataloging public T cell receptors could reveal signatures of past pathogen exposure. The T cell repertoires of under 750 subjects were profiled by immunosequencing and related to cytomegalovirus serostatus. Along with the roughly 670-subject first cohort, a separate validation cohort of more than 90 different subjects was used. The study combined high-throughput TCR immunosequencing, statistical association of individual TCRs with disease status, and machine learning to predict cytomegalovirus infection status. A later analysis re-examined previously published TCR beta repertoires from just over 650 donors and added high-resolution HLA genotyping to investigate patterns of TCR occurrence. Rather than using new phenotypic data, the later analysis identified candidate immune exposures from TCR beta sequences and from how often those sequences occurred across donors. To decide whether each TCR beta V gene segment behaved as functional or pseudogenic, an earlier analysis of some 570 of the donors relied on high-throughput TCR beta sequencing. Donor age, sex, ethnicity and CMV serostatus were compiled alongside the repertoire data. A later genetic analysis took genome-wide SNP genotypes for about three fifths of the 666 donors and used that subset as a discovery cohort. All discovery cohort repertoires had been generated on a single sequencing platform. Both class I and class II loci were covered by HLA typing, at four-digit resolution. Typing coverage differed by locus: A, B, C, DRB1 and DQB1 were typed in roughly 629-630 donors, DQA1 in roughly 500, DPA1 in some 600, and DPB1 in roughly 470. A handful of DR-DQ haplotypes were treated as single units for association and clustering because of strong linkage in the cohort. On average, around 230,000 unique TCR beta nucleotide sequences were sequenced per donor among more than 350 genotyped donors of the cohort, with roughly 19% of those sequences being non-productive. Broad study findings and their caveats: A group of highly shared sequence variants was considered likely to be a technical artifact of the sequencing pipeline. In an earlier analysis of roughly 500 of the donors, most TCR beta V segments appeared in productive rearrangements about 87% or about 30% of the time, broadly matching IMGT annotations. The presence/absence analyses assumed that sequencing depth was roughly uniform across donors, and that assumption may not be true. Because counts were too low, fewer than 20 rarely observed V segments, including chromosome 9 orphons, were excluded from the earlier analysis of around 640 of the donors. Linkage disequilibrium might explain the correlated functional status among segregating V segments, but an unknown experimental factor could not be ruled out. In this cohort, only TCR beta chains were sequenced, and detectable features were limited by the absence of alpha or paired-chain data. Immune exposure information for the cohort was limited to CMV serostatus. According to a later analysis, parvovirus B19, influenza, CMV and Epstein-Barr virus appeared linked to several top co-occurrence clusters. The authors suggested that the approach could potentially be generalized to other disease states and immunological phenotypes. An association between a missense DCLRE1C variant and V-gene and J-gene trimming of TCR beta chains was found in a later genetic analysis and replicated in an independent cohort. Assigning TCR associations to individual alleles was difficult when HLA alleles, especially DR and DQ, strongly co-occurred. A further reported finding was that TCR beta sequences accurately predicted the HLA-A and HLA-B alleles for most subjects in the first cohort. A total of 164 TCR beta chains were listed by the study as associated with cytomegalovirus. In a later analysis, around 15,000 TCR beta sequences were associated with specific HLA alleles at a false discovery rate of 0.05. In a later analysis, most CMV-associated TCR beta chains were found to appear HLA-restricted, with HLA associations seemingly driven largely by CMV exposure. In a later analysis, HLA-associated TCR beta chains showed more clonal expansion and lower generation probabilities than non-associated chains that were equally common. Across donors, most TCR sequences were observed very rarely, whereas some public TCRs were present in many individuals. Because HLA typing was missing for some donors at each locus, association tests included only the typed subset. In vitro tests confirmed that a few of the cytomegalovirus-associated TCR beta chains recognize cytomegalovirus antigens. In a later analysis, TCR association rates were found to vary across HLA loci, with the most associated TCRs seen for DRB1 alleles and the fewest for HLA-C alleles. In both the original and validation cohorts, the classifier was reported to diagnose cytomegalovirus status with high specificity and sensitivity. A later genetic analysis reported fewer N-insertions in productive TCRs among donors in an Asian-associated ancestry cluster than the roughly 670-donor mean.

Turning to this clone: The specificity of this receptor is unknown. No much larger clone is present one base from it, and per-base qualities are unavailable.

Libraries were made using the immunoSEQ multiplex PCR assay. For the multiplex PCR, a mixture combining 60 forward primers for TCR Vbeta segments and 13 reverse primers for TCR Jbeta segments was used. Amplification of the CDR3 region of rearranged TCR beta genes was performed with a multiplex PCR assay on genomic DNA. On the Illumina HiSeq System, the amplified TCR beta libraries were sequenced as 87-base-pair reads. The authors processed their data as follows. Across the roughly 640 repertoires, a later analysis counted tens of millions of unique TCR beta chains, some 11 million of which were shared by at least two donors. To remove PCR and sequencing errors, raw reads were error-corrected and collapsed into unique sequences using a nearest-neighbor algorithm that merged closely related sequences. V, D and J gene segments were assigned by aligning CDR3 sequences to IMGT reference sequences. For a sequence to be retained, at least a six-nucleotide match to both a V gene segment and a J gene segment was required. Rearrangements were called productive when the CDR3 lacked stop codons and stayed in frame with V and J; all others were non-productive. Following IMGT convention, CDR3 was defined as the stretch from the second conserved V-encoded cysteine up to the conserved J-encoded phenylalanine. The earlier analysis of about 530 of the donors excluded any sequence lacking an unambiguous match to a single V gene segment. In an earlier analysis of 587 of the donors, V segments were called functional above 56.7% productive rearrangements and were called segregating when the between-donor standard deviation exceeded 5%. A statistical classification framework was built for diagnosing cytomegalovirus status from the catalog of TCR beta chain sequences. V and J gene assignment, in a later analysis, came from comparing TCR nucleotide sequences with IMGT/GENE-DB human TR gene sequences. A later analysis assigned CDR3 sequences and most-parsimonious VDJ recombination scenarios with the TCRdist pipeline. In a later analysis, each TCR beta chain was defined by its CDR3 amino acid sequence together with its V-gene family, and reads lacking a unique V-gene family were excluded. To address suspected cross-contamination and a sequencing artifact, a later analysis removed some 620 highly shared, low-generation-probability nucleotide sequences. In a later analysis, a clonal expansion index was calculated for each public chain from normalized within-repertoire ranks of inferred template counts. In a later analysis, generation probabilities were computed using a VDJ recombination model fitted to out-of-frame rearrangements, and the results were checked against IGoR. A later analysis scored TCR-TCR, TCR-HLA and TCR-CMV co-occurrence with hypergeometric tests, applying a repertoire-size bias correction to TCR pairs. To estimate false discovery rates, a later analysis permuted the HLA or CMV assignments 20 times. A later analysis grouped co-occurring TCRs with DBSCAN, adding TCRdist sequence similarity when clustering within HLA-allele-positive subsets. Repertoires with fewer than 30,000 or more than 120,000 public chains were left out of co-occurrence clustering, as were five repertoires with anomalous nucleotide sharing. TCRdb provides this immuneACCESS table in a form limited to in-frame rearrangements. Some clones are lacking; in checked studies, under half of them reflect an unresolved V gene, and why the rest are absent is not known. V and J calls and clone size follow that table, whereas D and trimming were derived from the DNA. The sample yields 55,000 to 70,000 clones; 75% to 85% were counted once. About 8% of the sample goes to the ten largest clones.

The cohort comprised 670 or so healthy bone marrow donors. At the time of sampling, all cohort members were nominally healthy, though unrecorded immune exposures were likely present. The donor was CMV seropositive and was included in the group of 250 to 300 seropositive cohort members. A peripheral blood sample was provided by each donor, and peripheral blood mononuclear cells were used for TCR beta sequencing. Genomic DNA extraction from the blood cell samples was performed with the Qiagen DNeasy Blood Extraction Kit. The sequence derives from a man aged 18 to 30 in good health and CMV-seropositive. Input material: PBMCs.

The nucleotide sequence is TGTGCCAGCAGCCTAAGCGAGACCCAGTACTTC. Protein translation: CASSLSETQYF. The rearrangement joined TRBV6-4 to TRBJ2-5; confidence is insufficient to name the D gene. From a lookup of the germline V gene, CDR1 and CDR2 are MRHNA and SNTAGT. V is pared back by 6 bases and J by 5 bases, with 7 bases lying between the germline termini. There are 11 amino acids in the CDR3, from cysteine to phenylalanine inclusive. Just CDR3 DNA is preserved here, 33 bases in frame from base 1.